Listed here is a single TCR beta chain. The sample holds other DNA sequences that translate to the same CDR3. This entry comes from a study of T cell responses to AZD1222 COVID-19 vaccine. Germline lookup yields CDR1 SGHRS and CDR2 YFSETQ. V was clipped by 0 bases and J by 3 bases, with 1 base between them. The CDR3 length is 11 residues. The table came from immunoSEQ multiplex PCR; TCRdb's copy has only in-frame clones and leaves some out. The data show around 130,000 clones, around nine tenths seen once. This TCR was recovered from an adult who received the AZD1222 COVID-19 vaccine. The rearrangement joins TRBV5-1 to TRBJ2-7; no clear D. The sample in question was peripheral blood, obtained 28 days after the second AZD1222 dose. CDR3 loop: CASSLGYEQYF. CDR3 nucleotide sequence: TGCGCCAGCAGCTTGGGCTACGAGCAGTACTTC.